One sample yielded the 20 T cell receptor beta chains listed below, sequenced in a study of Graves' ophthalmopathy and Graves' hyperthyroidism. The TCR beta CDR3 regions underwent amplification from RNA transcripts. RT-PCR was first run with HTBI primers, then multiplex PCR in a second round. TCRdb reanalysed the multiplex PCR reads using MiXCR and keeps one entry per CDR3 protein. Of about 550,000 distinct CDR3 sequences listed, just under 40% were seen once; the top ten hold 4% to 5%. Source material: peripheral blood or thyroid tissue (not recorded which). The receptor source for this set is an adult man with Graves' hyperthyroidism.

The chain recombines TRBV5-8 with TRBJ1-1; D perhaps matches TRBD1 (5 bases). V lost 0 bases and J 5 bases, leaving 14 bases between the germline ends. This CDR3 has 15 residues. The germline V gene has CDR1 SGHTS and CDR2 YDEGEE. The CDR3 spells CASSLVLGAGTEAFF. CDR3 nucleotide sequence: TGTGCCAGCAGCTTGGTATTAGGGGCTGGGACTGAAGCTTTCTTT. Variable domain in full (rest from reference TRBV5-8 and TRBJ1-1): EAGVTQSPTHLIKTRGQQATLRCSPISGHTSVYWYQQALGLGLQFLLWYDEGEERNRGNFPPRFSGRQFPNYSSELNVNALELEDSALYLCASSLVLGAGTEAFFGQGTRLTVV.

Ten or more counts support this clonotype. The CDR3 DNA is TGCAGTGTATTCTCGGACACTTCCTACGAGCAGTACTTC. It yields the protein CSVFSDTSYEQYF. V usage is TRBV20-1 and J usage is TRBJ2-7, with D tentatively TRBD1 (5 bases). V lost 7 bases and J lost 1, with 14 bases in between. The germline V gene has CDR1 DFQATT and CDR2 SNEGSKA (reference sequence). The CDR3 runs 13 residues.

The table lists this clonotype with many counts. The CDR3 here is CAIRRGQGHYEQYF. In nucleotides, the CDR3 is TGTGCCATCCGCCGGGGACAGGGGCACTACGAGCAGTACTTC. J is TRBJ2-7 and V is TRBV6-5; 10 bases line up with TRBD1. Germline V gene lookup returns CDR1 MNHEY and CDR2 SVGAGI. This CDR3 has 14 residues. The ends lost 10 bases at V and 3 bases at J; junction bases unmatched: 9.

This chain links TRBV2 with TRBJ2-5; D is undetermined. The V gene's germline CDR1 is SNHLY and CDR2 FYNNEI. Trimming took 5 bases from V and 7 from J, leaving 5 bases between them. The CDR3 consists of 10 residues. The CDR3 bases are TGTGCCAGCAGTATTCGGACCCAGTACTTC. This gives the protein CASSIRTQYF.

The chain is built from TRBV24-1 and TRBJ1-2, with 10 bases aligning to TRBD1. The trim removed 5 bases at V and 7 bases at J, leaving 15 bases unmatched. Germline CDR1 and CDR2: KGHDR and SFDVKD. The length of the CDR3 is 17 residues. The CDR3 sequence is CATSGVLAGTGVVGYTF. The CDR3 nucleotides read TGTGCCACCAGTGGCGTATTGGCCGGGACAGGGGTAGTTGGCTACACCTTC.

The chain links TRBV2 to TRBJ2-7; 7 positions match TRBD2. The J segment lost 2 bases and the V segment lost 3 bases, leaving 4 bases of the junction unmatched. CDR1 SNHLY and CDR2 FYNNEI come from the germline V gene. The CDR3 covers 14 residues. The CDR3 bases are TGTGCCAGCAGTGACGCAGGGAGGGCCTACGAGCAGTACTTC. Amino acids: CASSDAGRAYEQYF.

This clonotype has ten or more counts. The chain employs TRBV10-1 and TRBJ1-1; D remains ambiguous. V lost 4 bases to trimming and J lost 0 bases, with 6 bases between them. CDR3 length: 13 amino acids. Germline assignment: CDR1 WNHNN and CDR2 SYGVQD (reference sequence). This CDR3 reads CASSALLNTEAFF. The CDR3 DNA is TGCGCCAGCAGTGCACTGTTGAACACTGAAGCTTTCTTT.

This clonotype appeared many times. The CDR3 bases are TGTGCCAGCAGCAGGGAGGCAGGGACGGCTGGAAACACCATATATTTT. Translating it yields CASSREAGTAGNTIYF. The V and J genes are TRBV5-8 and TRBJ1-3; maybe TRBD1 (5 bases). The CDR3 is made up of 16 amino acids. Germline loops: CDR1 SGHTS, CDR2 YDEGEE. V was pared by 4 bases and J by 2 bases, with 16 bases between.

The chain employs TRBV24-1 and TRBJ2-7, with D tentatively TRBD2 (7 bases). The DNA end lines up better with TRBJ2-1; the J call may be wrong. This CDR3 contains 15 residues. CDR1 and CDR2 (germline): KGHDR, SFDVKD. CDR3 residues: CATSDLTGGPDEQFF. Here the CDR3 DNA reads TGTGCCACCAGTGATTTGACGGGGGGCCCAGATGAGCAGTTCTTC.

The chain couples TRBV5-4 to TRBJ1-1; the D gene is possibly TRBD1 (6 bases). V was pared by 0 bases and J by 10 bases, with 13 bases between. Germline CDR1 reads SGHNT; CDR2 reads YYREEE (reference sequence). CDR3 size: 13 residues. The CDR3 is CASSLGTAVRAFF. The CDR3 DNA is TGTGCCAGCAGCTTGGGGACAGCCGTGCGAGCTTTCTTT. Full variable domain (missing parts from reference TRBV5-4 and TRBJ1-1): ETGVTQSPTHLIKTRGQQVTLRCSSQSGHNTVSWYQQALGQGPQFIFQYYREEENGRGNFPPRFSGLQFPNYSSELNVNALELDDSALYLCASSLGTAVRAFFGQGTRLTVV.

This clonotype was seen ten or more times. This sequence joins TRBV2 and TRBJ2-7; unclear D gene. The CDR3 length is 12 residues. CDR1 and CDR2 from the germline V gene are SNHLY and FYNNEI. V gave up 5 bases and J gave up 7 bases, with 12 bases separating them. CDR3 region: CASSPRAAEQYF. The DNA for the CDR3 is TGTGCCAGCAGTCCTAGGGCAGCTGAGCAGTACTTC.

Concerning this clonotype itself: No conserved phenylalanine or tryptophan ends this CDR3, so it is likely a read error. The V gene is TRBV12-3 or TRBV12-4, the J gene TRBJ2-7, with D perhaps assigned TRBD1 or TRBD2 (5 bases each). Trimming cost V 0 bases and J 0 bases, with 9 bases left between them. The CDR3 is 15 residues long. The CDR3 protein is CASSLAGASSYEQYL. In DNA form, the CDR3 reads TGTGCCAGCAGTTTAGCCGGGGCAAGCTCCTACGAGCAGTACCTC.

This chain links TRBV10-3 with TRBJ2-5; 8 bases are shared with TRBD1. The CDR3 runs to 12 residues. The germline V gene has CDR1 ENHRY and CDR2 SYGVKD. The junction had 2 bases not matched to a gene; V was cut back by 7 bases and J by 4 bases. As DNA, the CDR3 is TGTGCCATCAATGACAGGGGAGAGACCCAGTACTTC. Encoded protein: CAINDRGETQYF.

This clonotype has a count of ten or more. This chain connects TRBV7-2 to TRBJ2-2, with 12 nucleotides matching TRBD2. J lost 5 bases, V lost 5 bases, and 3 bases had no gene match. Germline V gene lookup returns CDR1 SGHTA and CDR2 FQGNSA. This CDR3 has 15 residues. The chain's CDR3 is CASSRLAGETGELFF. The CDR3 DNA follows: TGTGCCAGCAGCCGACTAGCGGGAGAAACCGGGGAGCTGTTTTTT. Full variable domain (remainder filled in from reference TRBV7-2 and TRBJ2-2): GAGVSQSPSNKVTEKGKDVELRCDPISGHTALYWYRQSLGQGLEFLIYFQGNSAPDKSGLPSDRFSAERTGGSVSTLTIQRTQQEDSAVYLCASSRLAGETGELFFGEGSRLTVL.

Concerning this clonotype itself: The conserved closing phenylalanine or tryptophan is absent in this CDR3, likely reflecting a read error. The chain uses TRBV29-1 and TRBJ2-3; no definite D call. Trimming left V 7 bases short and J 3 bases short, with 26 bases between. The germline gives CDR1 SQVTM, CDR2 ANQGSEA. This CDR3 comprises 17 residues. CDR3 coding DNA: TGCAGCGCCACAACCGTAGTCCCGACACCGAATACAGATACGCAGTATTCT. Its protein is CSATTVVPTPNTDTQYS.

This clonotype was observed a handful of times. The chain couples TRBV27 to TRBJ2-5; TRBD2 aligns across 10 bases. This CDR3 comprises 13 residues. Trimming cost V 6 bases and J 7 bases; bases outside gene matches: 5. Germline CDR1 reads MNHEY; CDR2 reads SMNVEV (reference sequence). The CDR3 DNA reads TGTGCCAGCAGCTGGACTAGCGGAGGGACCCAGTACTTC. Its protein is CASSWTSGGTQYF.

The V and J genes are TRBV6-6 and TRBJ2-7, with 11 bases fitting TRBD1. The CDR3 has 12 residues. The V gene's germline CDR1 is MNHNY and CDR2 SVGAGI (reference sequence). The V segment lost 10 bases and the J segment 7 bases; nucleotides outside the gene matches: 6. The CDR3 is CAIGQGAGEQYF. Here the CDR3 DNA reads TGTGCCATCGGACAGGGGGCAGGAGAGCAGTACTTC.

With regard to this clonotype: Mismatch with germline at one junction end may stem from a read error. The chain uses TRBV10-3 and TRBJ2-3; 13 bases align to TRBD2. The CDR3 length is 18 residues. Germline V gene lookup returns CDR1 ENHRY and CDR2 SYGVKD. The CDR3 nucleotides read TGTGCCAGCAGTACCGGGACTAGCGGGATAGTCAGCACAGATACGCAGTATTTT. It codes for CASSTGTSGIVSTDTQYF.

This clonotype has at least ten counts. The CDR3 protein is CASSLLSGLAYSYEQYF. DNA for the CDR3: TGTGCCAGCAGCCTCCTCTCGGGACTAGCGTATTCCTACGAGCAGTACTTC. V usage is TRBV7-8 and J usage is TRBJ2-7; 10 bases line up with TRBD2. This CDR3 comprises 17 residues. From germline, CDR1 is SGHVS and CDR2 FQNEAQ. Losses at the gene ends were 5 bases for V and 1 base for J; bases not matched to a gene: 11.

This chain connects TRBV7-2 to TRBJ2-1; possible D gene TRBD1, 5 bases. The CDR3 extends over 15 amino acids. V shed 5 bases and J shed 8 bases, with 19 bases lying between them. Germline values: CDR1 SGHTA, CDR2 FQGNSA. The CDR3 coding sequence is TGTGCCAGCAGCAACGACTGGGGCAGATCAGATGAGCAGTTCTTC. Its protein is CASSNDWGRSDEQFF. Using reference TRBV7-2 and TRBJ2-1 for the parts outside the CDR3, the full variable domain is GAGVSQSPSNKVTEKGKDVELRCDPISGHTALYWYRQSLGQGLEFLIYFQGNSAPDKSGLPSDRFSAERTGGSVSTLTIQRTQQEDSAVYLCASSNDWGRSDEQFFGPGTRLTVL.